A selection of T cell receptor beta chains follows, all from one sample in a study of cytomegalovirus exposure and HLA in healthy donors. Using immunoSEQ multiplex PCR, the repertoire was profiled, and TCRdb retains in-frame clones only, with some absent. Of 140,000 to 150,000 clones in the sample, approximately 78% were seen once. What was sequenced was PBMCs. Receptors originate from a woman aged 18-29 years in good health and CMV-seropositive. CDR3s include the opening cysteine and the closing phenylalanine or tryptophan. Fields, in order: V gene, clone size, D gene, J gene, CDR3 length, CDR3 DNA, CDR3 protein. The D gene is left open where the match is weak. A row's size may be missing; if present it is once, few, many or a size class.

v_gene: TRBV5-1; abundance: NA; d_gene: TRBD1; j_gene: TRBJ2-7; len: 15; CDR3nt: TGCGCCAGCAGTCGCACCGACAGGGAGTCGGACGAGCAGTACTTC; CDR3aa: CASSRTDRESDEQYF
v_gene: TRBV19; abundance: NA; d_gene: NA; j_gene: TRBJ1-1; len: 14; CDR3nt: TGTGCCAGTAGTATGTTAGGGGGAAACACTGAAGCTTTCTTT; CDR3aa: CASSMLGGNTEAFF
v_gene: TRBV29-1; abundance: NA; d_gene: NA; j_gene: TRBJ2-2; len: 13; CDR3nt: TGCAGCGTTGAAGTCGTAGAGAACGGGGAGCTGTTTTTT; CDR3aa: CSVEVVENGELFF
v_gene: TRBV19; abundance: NA; d_gene: TRBD2; j_gene: TRBJ2-5; len: 15; CDR3nt: TGTGCCAGTAGTATAGGGAGCGGGGGGAGAGAGACCCAGTACTTC; CDR3aa: CASSIGSGGRETQYF
v_gene: TRBV5-4; abundance: NA; d_gene: NA; j_gene: TRBJ2-1; len: 15; CDR3nt: TGTGCCAGCAGCTTGAGCAGGGGCACCTACAATGAGCAGTTCTTC; CDR3aa: CASSLSRGTYNEQFF
v_gene: TRBV5-1; abundance: NA; d_gene: TRBD2; j_gene: TRBJ2-3; len: 17; CDR3nt: TGCGCCAGCAGCTTGGCCGCCCGGGGGGGCATGTCAGATACGCAGTATTTT; CDR3aa: CASSLAARGGMSDTQYF
v_gene: TRBV11-2; abundance: NA; d_gene: TRBD1; j_gene: TRBJ2-5; len: 16; CDR3nt: TGTGCCAGCAGCACAGAAGAGACAGGGTGGCAAGAGACCCAGTACTTC; CDR3aa: CASSTEETGWQETQYF
v_gene: TRBV7-9; abundance: many; d_gene: NA; j_gene: TRBJ1-1; len: 15; CDR3nt: TGTGCCAGCAGCTCCCCGGGCCCCGAGGGAGCTGAAGCTTTCTTT; CDR3aa: CASSSPGPEGAEAFF
v_gene: TRBV4-2; abundance: few; d_gene: NA; j_gene: TRBJ1-4; len: 13; CDR3nt: TGTGCCAGCAGCCAAGATTTACGGGAAAAACTGTTTTTT; CDR3aa: CASSQDLREKLFF
v_gene: TRBV11-2; abundance: NA; d_gene: NA; j_gene: TRBJ1-4; len: 14; CDR3nt: TGTGCCAGCAGCTATCAACGGGGGAGTGAAAAACTGTTTTTT; CDR3aa: CASSYQRGSEKLFF
v_gene: TRBV19; abundance: NA; d_gene: TRBD1; j_gene: TRBJ1-1; len: 15; CDR3nt: TGTGCCAGTAATACAGGGGGCTACATGAACACTGAAGCTTTCTTT; CDR3aa: CASNTGGYMNTEAFF
v_gene: TRBV6-4; abundance: NA; d_gene: NA; j_gene: TRBJ1-1; len: 15; CDR3nt: TGTGCCAGCAGTGACTCGATAACGGGGAGCACTGAAGCTTTCTTT; CDR3aa: CASSDSITGSTEAFF
v_gene: TRBV30; abundance: NA; d_gene: TRBD2; j_gene: TRBJ2-7; len: 14; CDR3nt: TGTGCCTGGAGCGGGACTAGCGGGGGGGGCGAGCAGTACTTC; CDR3aa: CAWSGTSGGGEQYF
v_gene: TRBV5-1; abundance: NA; d_gene: TRBD2; j_gene: TRBJ2-1; len: 16; CDR3nt: TGCGCCAGCAGCTCTTACGGACTAGCGGCAGACAATGAGCAGTTCTTC; CDR3aa: CASSSYGLAADNEQFF
v_gene: TRBV20-1; abundance: NA; d_gene: NA; j_gene: TRBJ1-2; len: 11; CDR3nt: TGCAGTGGTTCGGGGGGCGACGGCTACACCTTC; CDR3aa: CSGSGGDGYTF
v_gene: TRBV19; abundance: NA; d_gene: TRBD2; j_gene: TRBJ2-7; len: 13; CDR3nt: TGTGCTTCTAAAAAGCGGGGTGCGTACGAGCAGTACTTC; CDR3aa: CASKKRGAYEQYF
v_gene: TRBV6-6; abundance: few; d_gene: NA; j_gene: TRBJ2-7; len: 13; CDR3nt: TGTGCCAGCAGTTCGTCGGACAGCTACGAGCAGTACTTC; CDR3aa: CASSSSDSYEQYF
v_gene: TRBV15; abundance: NA; d_gene: TRBD1; j_gene: TRBJ2-7; len: 16; CDR3nt: TGTGCCACCAGCAGAGATGCAGGACAGGGGGCGGACGAGCAGTACTTC; CDR3aa: CATSRDAGQGADEQYF
v_gene: TRBV5-1; abundance: NA; d_gene: NA; j_gene: TRBJ2-4; len: 20; CDR3nt: TGCGCCAGCAGCTTGGGAGGGTCCCCGGGAAAAGGATCGGCCAAAAACATTCAGTACTTC; CDR3aa: CASSLGGSPGKGSAKNIQYF
v_gene: TRBV7-2; abundance: once; d_gene: TRBD1; j_gene: TRBJ1-2; len: 14; CDR3nt: TGTGCCAGCAGCTCTGATACAGGGGGTTCTGGCTACACCTTC; CDR3aa: CASSSDTGGSGYTF
v_gene: TRBV6-1; abundance: NA; d_gene: NA; j_gene: TRBJ2-3; len: 15; CDR3nt: TGTGCCAGCAGTCCCGGGGGATCTAGCACAGATACGCAGTATTTT; CDR3aa: CASSPGGSSTDTQYF
v_gene: TRBV11-2; abundance: NA; d_gene: NA; j_gene: TRBJ2-3; len: 17; CDR3nt: TGTGCCAGCAGCATTACAGCCTCGGGACTTACCACAGATACGCAGTATTTT; CDR3aa: CASSITASGLTTDTQYF
v_gene: TRBV4-2; abundance: NA; d_gene: NA; j_gene: TRBJ1-1; len: 16; CDR3nt: TGTGCCAGCAGCCAAAAGCCGGGGACTGATGGGACTGAAGCTTTCTTT; CDR3aa: CASSQKPGTDGTEAFF
v_gene: TRBV4-3; abundance: NA; d_gene: NA; j_gene: TRBJ2-3; len: 16; CDR3nt: TGCGCCAGCAGCCAAGAAATAGGGAGAGGCACAGATACGCAGTATTTT; CDR3aa: CASSQEIGRGTDTQYF